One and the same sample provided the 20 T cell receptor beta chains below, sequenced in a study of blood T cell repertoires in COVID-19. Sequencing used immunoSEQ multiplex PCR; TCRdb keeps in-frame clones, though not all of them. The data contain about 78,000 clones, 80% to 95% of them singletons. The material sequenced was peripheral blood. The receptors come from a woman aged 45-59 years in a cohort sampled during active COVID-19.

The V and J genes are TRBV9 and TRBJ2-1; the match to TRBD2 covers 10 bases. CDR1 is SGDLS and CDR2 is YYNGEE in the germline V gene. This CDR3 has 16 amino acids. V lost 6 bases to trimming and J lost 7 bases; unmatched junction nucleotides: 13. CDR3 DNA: TGTGCCAGCAACCGAGGGGCTAGCGGGAGTGGGAATGAGCAGTTCTTC. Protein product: CASNRGASGSGNEQFF.

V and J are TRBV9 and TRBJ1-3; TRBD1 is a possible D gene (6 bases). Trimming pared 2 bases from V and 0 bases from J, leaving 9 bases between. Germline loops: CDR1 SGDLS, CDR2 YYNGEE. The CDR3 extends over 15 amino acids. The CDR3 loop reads CASSVGQFSGNTIYF. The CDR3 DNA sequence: TGTGCCAGCAGCGTCGGACAGTTCTCTGGAAACACCATATATTTT. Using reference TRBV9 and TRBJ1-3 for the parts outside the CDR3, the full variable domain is DSGVTQTPKHLITATGQRVTLRCSPRSGDLSVYWYQQSLDQGLQFLIQYYNGEERAKGNILERFSAQQFPDLHSELNLSSLELGDSALYFCASSVGQFSGNTIYFGEGSWLTVV.

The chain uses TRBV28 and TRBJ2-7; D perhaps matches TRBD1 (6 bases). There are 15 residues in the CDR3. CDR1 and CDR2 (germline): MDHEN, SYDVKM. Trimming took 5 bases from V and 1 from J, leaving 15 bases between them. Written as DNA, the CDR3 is TGTGCCAGCAGTCTGGACAGCTTATCATCCTACGAGCAGTACTTC. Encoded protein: CASSLDSLSSYEQYF.

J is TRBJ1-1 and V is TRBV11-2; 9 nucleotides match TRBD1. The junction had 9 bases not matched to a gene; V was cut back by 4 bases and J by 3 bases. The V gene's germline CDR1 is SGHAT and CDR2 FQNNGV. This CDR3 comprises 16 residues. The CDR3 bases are TGTGCCAGCAGCTCGTACAGGGGGCGAGGGGACACTGAAGCTTTCTTT. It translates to CASSSYRGRGDTEAFF.

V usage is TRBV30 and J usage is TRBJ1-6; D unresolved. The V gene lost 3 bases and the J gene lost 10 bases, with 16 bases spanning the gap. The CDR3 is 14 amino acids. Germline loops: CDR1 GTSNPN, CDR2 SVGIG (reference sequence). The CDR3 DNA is TGTGCCTGGAGCCTCGGACTGACGGGCTCACCCCTCCACTTT. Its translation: CAWSLGLTGSPLHF.

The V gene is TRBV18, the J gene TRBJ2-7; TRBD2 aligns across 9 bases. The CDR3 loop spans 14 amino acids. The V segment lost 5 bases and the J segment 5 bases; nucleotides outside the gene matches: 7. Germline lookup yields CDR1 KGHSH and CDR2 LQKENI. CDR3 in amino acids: CASSEASGNDEQYF. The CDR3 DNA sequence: TGTGCCAGCTCAGAGGCTAGCGGGAACGACGAGCAGTACTTC.

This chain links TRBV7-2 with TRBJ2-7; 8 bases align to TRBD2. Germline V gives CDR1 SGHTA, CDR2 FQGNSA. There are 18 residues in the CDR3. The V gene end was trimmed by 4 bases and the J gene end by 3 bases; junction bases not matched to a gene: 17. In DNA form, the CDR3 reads TGTGCCAGCAGCTCGTCCGGGACTAGAGGAACGAGAGGCTACGAGCAGTACTTC. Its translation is CASSSSGTRGTRGYEQYF.

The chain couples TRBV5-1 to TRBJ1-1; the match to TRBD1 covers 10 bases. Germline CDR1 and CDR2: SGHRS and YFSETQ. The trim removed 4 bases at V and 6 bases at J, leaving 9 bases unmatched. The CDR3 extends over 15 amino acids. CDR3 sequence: CASSPGQGYQPEAFF. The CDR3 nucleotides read TGCGCCAGCAGCCCGGGACAGGGGTATCAACCTGAAGCTTTCTTT.

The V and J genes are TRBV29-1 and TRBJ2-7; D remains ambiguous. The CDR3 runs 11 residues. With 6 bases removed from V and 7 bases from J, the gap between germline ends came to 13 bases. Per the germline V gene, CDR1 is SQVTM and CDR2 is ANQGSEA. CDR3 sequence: CSVTISGEQYF. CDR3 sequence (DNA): TGCAGCGTGACCATCTCCGGGGAGCAGTACTTC.

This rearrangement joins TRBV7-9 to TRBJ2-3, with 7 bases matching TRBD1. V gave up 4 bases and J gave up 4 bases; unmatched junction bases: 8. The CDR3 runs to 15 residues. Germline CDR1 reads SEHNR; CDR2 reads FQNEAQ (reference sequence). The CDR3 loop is CASSSTGFKADTQYF. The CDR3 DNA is TGTGCCAGCAGCTCGACAGGGTTTAAAGCAGATACGCAGTATTTT.

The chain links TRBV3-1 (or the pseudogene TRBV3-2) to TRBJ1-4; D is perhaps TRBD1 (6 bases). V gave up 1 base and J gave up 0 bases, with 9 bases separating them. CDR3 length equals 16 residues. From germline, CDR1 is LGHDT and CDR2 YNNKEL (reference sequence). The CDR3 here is CASSQAGAATNEKLFF. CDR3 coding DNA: TGTGCCAGCAGCCAAGCAGGGGCAGCAACTAATGAAAAACTGTTTTTT.

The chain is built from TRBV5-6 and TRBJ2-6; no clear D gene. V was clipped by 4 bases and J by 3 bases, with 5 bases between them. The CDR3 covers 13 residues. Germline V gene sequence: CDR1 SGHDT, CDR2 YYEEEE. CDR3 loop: CASSPVGANVLTF. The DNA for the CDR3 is TGTGCCAGCAGCCCTGTTGGGGCCAACGTCCTGACTTTC.

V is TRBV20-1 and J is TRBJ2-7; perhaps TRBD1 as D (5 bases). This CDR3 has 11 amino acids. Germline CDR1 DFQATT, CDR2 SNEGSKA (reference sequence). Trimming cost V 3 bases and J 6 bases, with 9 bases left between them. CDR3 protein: CSARAQGEQYF. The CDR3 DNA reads TGCAGTGCTAGGGCCCAGGGCGAGCAGTACTTC.

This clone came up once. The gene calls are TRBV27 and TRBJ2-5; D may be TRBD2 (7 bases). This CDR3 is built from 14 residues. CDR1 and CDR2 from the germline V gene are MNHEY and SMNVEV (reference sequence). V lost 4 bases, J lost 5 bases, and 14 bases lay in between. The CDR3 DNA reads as TGTGCCAGCAGTTGGGGGGGGGCGGGGGAGACCCAGTACTTC. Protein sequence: CASSWGGAGETQYF.

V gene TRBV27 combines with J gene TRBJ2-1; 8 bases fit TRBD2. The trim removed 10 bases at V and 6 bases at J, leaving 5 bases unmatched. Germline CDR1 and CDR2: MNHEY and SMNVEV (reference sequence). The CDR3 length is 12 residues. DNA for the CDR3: TGTGCCACTACCGCGGGGGGCAATGAGCAGTTCTTC. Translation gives CATTAGGNEQFF.

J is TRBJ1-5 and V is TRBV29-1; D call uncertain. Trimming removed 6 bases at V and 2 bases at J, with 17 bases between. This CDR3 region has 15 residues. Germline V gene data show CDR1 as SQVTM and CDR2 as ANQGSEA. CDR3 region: CSVSTGNGGNQPQHF. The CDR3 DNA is TGCAGCGTCTCGACGGGGAATGGTGGCAATCAGCCCCAGCATTTT.

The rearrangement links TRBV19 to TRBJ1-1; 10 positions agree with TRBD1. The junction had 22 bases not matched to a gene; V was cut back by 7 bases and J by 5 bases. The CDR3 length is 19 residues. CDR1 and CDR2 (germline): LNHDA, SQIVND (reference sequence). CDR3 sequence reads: CASTMRVLRTGGTGTEAFF. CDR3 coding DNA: TGTGCCAGTACCATGCGGGTTTTGAGGACAGGGGGGACGGGAACTGAAGCTTTCTTT.

The CDR3 nucleotides are TGTGCCTCTCCAGACAGTTCGGGTACTGAAGCTTTCTTT. Encoded protein: CASPDSSGTEAFF. The J gene is TRBJ1-1, the V gene TRBV28; a possible D gene is TRBD1 (5 bases). CDR1 is MDHEN and CDR2 is SYDVKM in the germline V gene. Trimming removed 11 bases at V and 5 bases at J, with 18 bases between. The CDR3 spans 13 residues.

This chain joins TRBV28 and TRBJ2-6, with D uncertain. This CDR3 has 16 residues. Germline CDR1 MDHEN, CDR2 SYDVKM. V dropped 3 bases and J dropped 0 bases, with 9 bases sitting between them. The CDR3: CASSFYSSSGANVLTF. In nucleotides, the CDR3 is TGTGCCAGCAGTTTTTATTCGAGCTCTGGGGCCAACGTCCTGACTTTC.

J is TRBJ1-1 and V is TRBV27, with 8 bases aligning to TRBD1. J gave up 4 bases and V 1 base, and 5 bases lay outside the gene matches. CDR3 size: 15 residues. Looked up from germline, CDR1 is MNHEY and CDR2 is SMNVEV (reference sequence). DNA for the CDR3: TGTGCCAGCAGTTTATTTGGACAGGGCGCCACTGAAGCTTTCTTT. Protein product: CASSLFGQGATEAFF.